Shown below are 18 T cell receptor beta chains from a single sample sequenced in a study of early T cells in non-severe SARS-CoV-2 infection. Each CDR3 protein is one row after TCRdb ran MiXCR on the 5' RACE reads. Of under 100,000 distinct CDR3 sequences listed, roughly 15% are singletons. The specimen was whole blood. The receptors here all came from an adult who was a healthcare worker with PCR-confirmed SARS-CoV-2 infection or an uninfected control (not recorded which).

The rearrangement uses TRBV5-1 and TRBJ2-1; 9 bases are shared with TRBD2. This CDR3 contains 18 residues. Germline CDR1 SGHRS, CDR2 YFSETQ. The J segment lost 0 bases and the V segment lost 4 bases, leaving 11 bases of the junction unmatched. The DNA for the CDR3 is TGCGCCAGCAGCAGGGGGGCGGCTAGCGGGGACTCCTACAATGAGCAGTTCTTC. Its translation is CASSRGAASGDSYNEQFF.

The rearrangement uses TRBV7-2 and TRBJ1-1, with 7 bases lining up with TRBD1. V shed 5 bases, J shed 0 bases, and the junction held 3 bases outside the gene matches. This CDR3 has 14 amino acids. Looked up from germline, CDR1 is SGHTA and CDR2 is FQGNSA. The CDR3 DNA is TGTGCCAGCAGCCGACAGGGATTGAACACTGAAGCTTTCTTT. It encodes CASSRQGLNTEAFF.

The chain couples TRBV3-1 to TRBJ2-1; TRBD2 might be the D (6 bases). Trimming left V 0 bases short and J 4 bases short, with 13 bases between. CDR3 length: 16 residues. Germline CDR1 reads LGHDT; CDR2 reads YNNKEL (reference sequence). The CDR3 DNA is TGTGCCAGCAGCCAAGATCCAGCGGGCCGTTACAATGAGCAGTTCTTC. This codes for CASSQDPAGRYNEQFF.

This clonotype was seen at least ten times. This chain links TRBV13 with TRBJ2-5; D is undetermined. Per germline, CDR1 PRHDT and CDR2 FYEKMQ (reference sequence). V was cut by 1 base and J by 4 bases, with 7 bases left in between. The CDR3 sequence is 13 residues long. CDR3 DNA: TGTGCCAGCAGCTTAGTACACGGAGAGACCCAGTACTTC. Protein product: CASSLVHGETQYF.

This clonotype was seen ten or more times. The rearrangement links TRBV11-2 to TRBJ2-7, with 7 bases matching TRBD1. Germline assignment: CDR1 SGHAT and CDR2 FQNNGV. Trimming removed 3 bases from V and 2 bases from J; junction bases left unmatched: 7. This CDR3 has 15 amino acids. The CDR3 nucleotides read TGTGCCAGCAGCTTCCTCGACAGGGCCGCCTACGAGCAGTACTTC. Amino acid sequence: CASSFLDRAAYEQYF. The full variable domain, rest sourced from reference TRBV11-2 and TRBJ2-7, is EAGVAQSPRYKIIEKRQSVAFWCNPISGHATLYWYQQILGQGPKLLIQFQNNGVVDDSQLPKDRFSAERLKGVDSTLKIQPAKLEDSAVYLCASSFLDRAAYEQYFGPGTRLTVT.

The sample holds many counts of this clonotype. At one boundary the junction diverges from the germline segment, which might be a read error. The chain is built from TRBV7-7 and TRBJ2-1; 10 bases line up with TRBD2. Germline V CDR1 and CDR2: SSHAT, FNYEAQ (reference sequence). CDR3 length equals 15 residues. CDR3 nucleotide sequence: TGTGCTAGCAGCTTAGCAGCGGGGGGGTACAATGAGCAGTTCTTC. It codes for CASSLAAGGYNEQFF.

The table lists this clonotype with many counts. V gene TRBV5-1 combines with J gene TRBJ1-5; TRBD1 aligns across 7 bases. The trim removed 4 bases at V and 5 bases at J, leaving 9 bases unmatched. CDR1 is SGHRS, CDR2 YFSETQ, per germline. The CDR3 length is 15 residues. As DNA, the CDR3 is TGCGCCAGCAGCCTCTCCGACAGGGACGATCAGCCCCAGCATTTT. This translates into CASSLSDRDDQPQHF. The variable domain in full, completed from reference TRBV5-1 and TRBJ1-5, reads KAGVTQTPRYLIKTRGQQVTLSCSPISGHRSVSWYQQTPGQGLQFLFEYFSETQRNKGNFPGRFSGRQFSNSRSEMNVSTLELGDSALYLCASSLSDRDDQPQHFGDGTRLSIL.

This clonotype was recorded a few times. The rearrangement uses TRBV4-3 and TRBJ2-3, with D maybe TRBD2 (6 bases). Trimming pared 0 bases from V and 6 bases from J, leaving 16 bases between. The CDR3 totals 16 residues. The germline gives CDR1 LGHNA, CDR2 YSLEER. DNA for the CDR3: TGCGCCAGCAGCCAAGATCGGGCGACTAGTTCGGATACGCAGTATTTT. Residues: CASSQDRATSSDTQYF.

This clonotype was detected many times. This chain uses TRBV30 with TRBJ2-3; D is undetermined. V gave up 4 bases and J gave up 2 bases, with 10 bases separating them. The CDR3 extends over 13 amino acids. Germline-derived CDR1 and CDR2 are GTSNPN and SVGIG (reference sequence). CDR3 loop: CAWTSGHTDTQYF. DNA for the CDR3: TGTGCCTGGACCTCGGGTCACACAGATACGCAGTATTTT.

The chain is built from TRBV7-9 and TRBJ2-7; 11 nucleotides match TRBD2. J lost 7 bases, V lost 5 bases, and 4 bases had no gene match. Germline V gene lookup returns CDR1 SEHNR and CDR2 FQNEAQ (reference sequence). The CDR3 covers 13 residues. In nucleotides, the CDR3 is TGTGCCAGCAGCCTTAGCGGGGGGGCGGAGCAGTACTTC. Translating gives CASSLSGGAEQYF.

This clonotype showed up many times. This sequence joins TRBV2 and TRBJ2-3; a possible D gene is TRBD1 (6 bases). V was trimmed by 2 bases and J by 2 bases, leaving 11 bases between them. This CDR3 has 15 amino acids. Germline loops: CDR1 SNHLY, CDR2 FYNNEI. CDR3 sequence: CASSEQQGNTDTQYF. The DNA of the CDR3 is TGTGCCAGCAGTGAACAACAGGGTAACACAGATACGCAGTATTTT.

This clonotype showed up many times. CDR3 bases: TGCAGTGCTAGTCACTCGGCGGGGGGCCACAAAGAGACCCAGTACTTC. Translation: CSASHSAGGHKETQYF. The chain is built from TRBV20-1 and TRBJ2-5; 8 bases agree with TRBD2. V trimming: 3 bases; J trimming: 3 bases; junction bases outside the gene matches: 12. The germline V gene has CDR1 DFQATT and CDR2 SNEGSKA (reference sequence). The CDR3 sequence is 16 residues long.

Many counts were recorded for this clonotype. This chain uses TRBV7-2 with TRBJ2-3; D not resolved. The V end was cut by 5 bases, the J end by 5 bases, with 8 bases between. The CDR3 totals 12 residues. The germline V gene encodes CDR1 SGHTA and CDR2 FQGNSA. CDR3 protein: CASSPLRDTQYF. CDR3 sequence (DNA): TGTGCCAGCAGCCCACTTCGAGATACGCAGTATTTT.

This clonotype was seen repeatedly, ten times or more. This sequence joins TRBV20-1 and TRBJ2-6; D call uncertain. This CDR3 is 16 amino acids long. Germline CDR1 is DFQATT and CDR2 is SNEGSKA (reference sequence). Between the trimmed V and J ends, which lost 1 base and 4 bases, there was a span of 14 bases. CDR3 DNA sequence: TGCAGTGCTAGAGCCCTCGACTCATTGGGGGCCAACGTCCTGACTTTC. Its protein product is CSARALDSLGANVLTF.

This clonotype came up a few times. The chain combines TRBV5-5 with TRBJ1-2, with D hard to call. Trimming shortened V by 0 bases and J by 8 bases, and 11 bases separated the two germline ends. CDR3 length: 13 amino acids. Germline V gene data show CDR1 as SGHKS and CDR2 as YYEKEE (reference sequence). The DNA of the CDR3 is TGTGCCAGCAGCTTGGCCGGGTCCAGGGGCTACACCTTC. Protein product: CASSLAGSRGYTF. The complete variable domain, with remaining parts taken from reference TRBV5-5 and TRBJ1-2, reads DAGVTQSPTHLIKTRGQQVTLRCSPISGHKSVSWYQQVLGQGPQFIFQYYEKEERGRGNFPDRFSARQFPNYSSELNVNALLLGDSALYLCASSLAGSRGYTFGSGTRLTVV.

This clonotype was observed a handful of times. The rearrangement joins TRBV7-8 to TRBJ2-5; D possibly corresponds to TRBD1 (5 bases). The CDR3 has 16 residues. With 2 bases removed from V and 3 bases from J, the gap between germline ends came to 16 bases. Germline values: CDR1 SGHVS, CDR2 FQNEAQ. The CDR3 spells CASSLPNRQGKETQYF. Here the CDR3 DNA reads TGTGCCAGCAGCTTACCCAATCGGCAGGGCAAAGAGACCCAGTACTTC.

The chain combines TRBV10-3 with TRBJ2-7, with TRBD2 matching 8 bases. V gave up 7 bases and J gave up 3 bases; unmatched junction bases: 14. CDR1 ENHRY and CDR2 SYGVKD come from the germline V gene. This CDR3 is 16 amino acids long. CDR3 amino acids: CAITGGPLGGGYEQYF. CDR3 bases: TGTGCCATCACCGGAGGGCCTCTCGGGGGGGGCTACGAGCAGTACTTC.

With respect to this clonotype: Germline and junction disagree at one end, which may indicate a read error. This chain joins TRBV30 and TRBJ2-5; no clear D. This CDR3 region has 11 residues. CDR1 is GTSNPN, CDR2 SVGIG, per germline (reference sequence). The CDR3 DNA sequence: TGTGCCTGGAGTGTATCGGCCGCCGCTCACTTC. Amino acids: CAWSVSAAAHF.